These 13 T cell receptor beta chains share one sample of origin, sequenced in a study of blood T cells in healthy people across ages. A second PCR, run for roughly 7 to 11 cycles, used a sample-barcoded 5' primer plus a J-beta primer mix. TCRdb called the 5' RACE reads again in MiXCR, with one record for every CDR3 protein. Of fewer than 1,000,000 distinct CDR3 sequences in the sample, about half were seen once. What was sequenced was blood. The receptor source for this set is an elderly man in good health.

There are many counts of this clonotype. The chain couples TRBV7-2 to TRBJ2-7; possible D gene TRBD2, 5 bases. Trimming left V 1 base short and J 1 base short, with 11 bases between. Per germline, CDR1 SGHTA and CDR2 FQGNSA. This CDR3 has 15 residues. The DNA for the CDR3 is TGTGCCAGCAGCTTAGGCGGGCAAGTGTCCTACGAGCAGTACTTC. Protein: CASSLGGQVSYEQYF.

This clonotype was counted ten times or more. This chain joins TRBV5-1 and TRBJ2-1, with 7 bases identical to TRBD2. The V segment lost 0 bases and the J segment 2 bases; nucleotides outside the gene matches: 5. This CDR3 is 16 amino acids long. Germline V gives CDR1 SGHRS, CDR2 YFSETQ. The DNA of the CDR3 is TGCGCCAGCAGCTTGGCCGGGCGGGAGCCCTACAATGAGCAGTTCTTC. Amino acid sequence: CASSLAGREPYNEQFF.

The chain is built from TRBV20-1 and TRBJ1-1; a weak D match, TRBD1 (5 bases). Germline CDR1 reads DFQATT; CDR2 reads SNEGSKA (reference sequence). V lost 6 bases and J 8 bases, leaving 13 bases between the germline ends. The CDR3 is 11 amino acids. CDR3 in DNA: TGCAGTGCAAACGGGGGGACGGAAGCTTTCTTT. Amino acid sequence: CSANGGTEAFF.

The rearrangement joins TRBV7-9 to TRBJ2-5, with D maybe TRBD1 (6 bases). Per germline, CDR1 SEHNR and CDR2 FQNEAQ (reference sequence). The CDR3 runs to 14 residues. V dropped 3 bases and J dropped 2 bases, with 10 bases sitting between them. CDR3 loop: CASSFLTGQETQYF. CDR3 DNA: TGTGCCAGCAGCTTTCTGACAGGACAAGAGACCCAGTACTTC.

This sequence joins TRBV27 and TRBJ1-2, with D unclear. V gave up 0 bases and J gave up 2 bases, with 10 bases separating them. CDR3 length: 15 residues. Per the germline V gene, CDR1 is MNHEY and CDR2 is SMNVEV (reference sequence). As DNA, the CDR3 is TGTGCCAGCAGTTTATCTCCCCCCGGCAACTATGGCTACACCTTC. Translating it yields CASSLSPPGNYGYTF.

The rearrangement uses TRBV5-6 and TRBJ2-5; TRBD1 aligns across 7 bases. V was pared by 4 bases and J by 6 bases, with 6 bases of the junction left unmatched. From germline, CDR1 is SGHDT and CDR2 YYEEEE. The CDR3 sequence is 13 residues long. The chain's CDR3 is CASSREGAKTQYF. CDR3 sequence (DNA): TGTGCCAGCAGCCGTGAGGGGGCTAAGACCCAGTACTTC.

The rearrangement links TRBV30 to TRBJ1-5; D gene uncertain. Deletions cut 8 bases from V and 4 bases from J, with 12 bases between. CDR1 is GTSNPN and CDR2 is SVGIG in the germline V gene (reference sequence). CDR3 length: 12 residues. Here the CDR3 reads CAASTENQPQHF. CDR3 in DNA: TGTGCCGCCTCGACCGAGAATCAGCCCCAGCATTTT.

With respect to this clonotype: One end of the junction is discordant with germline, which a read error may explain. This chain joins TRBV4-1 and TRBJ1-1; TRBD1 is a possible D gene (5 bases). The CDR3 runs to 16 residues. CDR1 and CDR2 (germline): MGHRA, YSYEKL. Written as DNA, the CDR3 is TGCGCCAGGAGCCTACCGGCGGGGGGGGTTAACACTGAAGCTTTCTTT. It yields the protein CARSLPAGGVNTEAFF.

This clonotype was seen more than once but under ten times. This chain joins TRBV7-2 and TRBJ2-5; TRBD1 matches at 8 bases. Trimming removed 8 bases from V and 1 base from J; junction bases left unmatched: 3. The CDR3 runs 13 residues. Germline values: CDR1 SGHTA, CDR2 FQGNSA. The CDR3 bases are TGTGCCAGCCGGGACAGGCTCCAAGAGACCCAGTACTTC. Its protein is CASRDRLQETQYF.

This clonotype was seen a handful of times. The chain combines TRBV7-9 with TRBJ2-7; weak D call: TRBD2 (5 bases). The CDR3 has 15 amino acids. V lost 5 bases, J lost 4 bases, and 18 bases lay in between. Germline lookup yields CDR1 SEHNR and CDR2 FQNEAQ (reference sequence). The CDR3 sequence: CASSLTGPGLYEQYF. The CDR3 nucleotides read TGTGCCAGCAGCCTCACGGGCCCGGGGTTGTACGAGCAGTACTTC. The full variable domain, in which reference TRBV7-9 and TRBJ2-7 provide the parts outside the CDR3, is DTGVSQNPRHKITKRGQNVTFRCDPISEHNRLYWYRQTLGQGPEFLTYFQNEAQLEKSRLLSDRFSAERPKGSFSTLEIQRTEQGDSAMYLCASSLTGPGLYEQYFGPGTRLTVT.

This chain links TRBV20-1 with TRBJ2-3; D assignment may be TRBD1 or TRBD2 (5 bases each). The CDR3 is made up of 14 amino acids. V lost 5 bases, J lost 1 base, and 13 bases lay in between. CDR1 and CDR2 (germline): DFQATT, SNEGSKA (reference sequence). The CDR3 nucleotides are TGCAGTGCTGGGACGAATCTAGGCACAGATACGCAGTATTTT. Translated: CSAGTNLGTDTQYF.

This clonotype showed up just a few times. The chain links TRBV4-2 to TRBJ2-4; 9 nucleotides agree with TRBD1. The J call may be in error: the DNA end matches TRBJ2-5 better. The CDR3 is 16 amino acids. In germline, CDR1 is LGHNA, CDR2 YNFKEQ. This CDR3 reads CASSQVGTGYEETQYF. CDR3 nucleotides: TGTGCCAGCAGCCAAGTCGGGACAGGGTATGAAGAGACCCAGTACTTC.

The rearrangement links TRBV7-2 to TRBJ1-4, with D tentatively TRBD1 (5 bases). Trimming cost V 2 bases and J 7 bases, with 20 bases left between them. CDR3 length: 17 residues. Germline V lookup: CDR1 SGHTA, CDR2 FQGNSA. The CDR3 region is CASSLRRRGGRGEKLFF. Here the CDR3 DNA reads TGTGCCAGCAGCTTACGGAGAAGGGGTGGGCGCGGTGAAAAACTGTTTTTT.